This entry lists 14 T cell receptor beta chains sequenced from one sample in a study of human T cells and chemical hapten exposure. The time point: healthy volunteer bleed at 6 weeks. Total RNA was isolated from whole blood that had not been fractionated. TCRdb fed the RACE reads into MiXCR, producing one record per CDR3 protein. The profile shows about 34,000 distinct CDR3 sequences, 5.5% of them singletons. The specimen was whole blood. These receptors all come from a human donor in good health. Some clones in this sample may be carry-over from other donors' samples.

The rearrangement links TRBV27 to TRBJ1-2; D not certain. The CDR3 has 14 residues. The V gene lost 10 bases and the J gene lost 7 bases, with 22 bases spanning the gap. CDR1 is MNHEY, CDR2 SMNVEV, per germline (reference sequence). For the CDR3, the DNA is TGTGCCACCTGCCCGTCCGGGGTAGAAAGTGGCTACACCTTC. Its protein product is CATCPSGVESGYTF.

This clonotype was counted a few times. The V gene is TRBV5-1, the J gene TRBJ2-3; weak D call: TRBD2 (6 bases). The CDR3 is 16 amino acids. The V end lost 4 bases, the J end lost 2 bases, and 17 bases lay between the germline ends. Germline CDR1 is SGHRS and CDR2 is YFSETQ. DNA for the CDR3: TGCGCCAGCAGCCCGCGAGGTAGCGGACCCACAGATACGCAGTATTTT. It translates to CASSPRGSGPTDTQYF.

This rearrangement joins TRBV27 to TRBJ2-7, with 10 bases lining up with TRBD2. Germline-derived CDR1 and CDR2 are MNHEY and SMNVEV (reference sequence). This CDR3 spans 15 amino acids. V shed 5 bases and J 3 bases; nucleotides not matched to a gene: 7. CDR3 in DNA: TGTGCCAGCAGTCCCCCAGCGGGAGGGCGCTACGAGCAGTACTTC. Translated, it gives CASSPPAGGRYEQYF.

This clonotype was counted a few times. The chain uses TRBV29-1 and TRBJ1-1; no firm D call. The CDR3 is 12 amino acids. V lost 4 bases and J 5 bases, leaving 11 bases between the germline ends. Germline assignment: CDR1 SQVTM and CDR2 ANQGSEA. CDR3 loop: CSVAGGFTEAFF. The CDR3 coding sequence is TGCAGCGTTGCGGGAGGGTTTACTGAAGCTTTCTTT.

The table lists this clonotype with many counts. The chain links TRBV2 to TRBJ2-3; D tentatively reads TRBD1 or TRBD2 (5 bases each). This CDR3 is 14 amino acids long. The germline V gene encodes CDR1 SNHLY and CDR2 FYNNEI. The ends were cut back, 9 bases at V and 0 bases at J, with 13 bases in the middle. This CDR3 reads CARGTPGSTDTQYF. CDR3 DNA: TGTGCCAGAGGGACCCCCGGGAGCACAGATACGCAGTATTTT.

This clonotype showed up many times. The rearrangement uses TRBV5-1 and TRBJ2-3; D remains unclear. The V gene's germline CDR1 is SGHRS and CDR2 YFSETQ. V was cut by 0 bases and J by 0 bases, with 8 bases left in between. The CDR3 is 15 residues long. The DNA of the CDR3 is TGCGCCAGCAGCTTGGATGGCAGGAGCACAGATACGCAGTATTTT. Translation: CASSLDGRSTDTQYF.

This clonotype appeared many times. The chain has TRBV6-2 or TRBV6-3 and TRBJ2-4, with D unresolved. Germline V gives CDR1 MNHEY, CDR2 SVGEGT. V was clipped by 5 bases and J by 0 bases, with 11 bases between them. This CDR3 has 15 residues. The CDR3, as DNA: TGTGCCAGCAGTCCAGAGACCCTAGCCAAAAACATTCAGTACTTC. It yields the protein CASSPETLAKNIQYF.

At least ten counts were recorded for this clonotype. This rearrangement joins TRBV14 to TRBJ2-3, with D possibly matching TRBD2 (5 bases). CDR1 is SGHDN, CDR2 FVKESK, per germline. Trimming pared 3 bases from V and 1 base from J, leaving 17 bases between. This CDR3 comprises 17 residues. CDR3 in DNA: TGTGCCAGCAGCCACCCGGACTCATACTTGGGCACAGATACGCAGTATTTT. Amino acids: CASSHPDSYLGTDTQYF.

This clonotype showed up many times. The chain uses TRBV6-2 or TRBV6-3 and TRBJ2-7; D is perhaps TRBD1 (5 bases). V dropped 3 bases and J dropped 2 bases, with 14 bases sitting between them. Per germline, CDR1 MNHEY and CDR2 SVGEGT. The CDR3 has 15 amino acids. CDR3: CASSYTPEGAYEQYF. The DNA of the CDR3 is TGTGCCAGCAGTTATACGCCCGAAGGGGCCTACGAGCAGTACTTC.

This clonotype came up many times. This chain joins TRBV20-1 and TRBJ2-1, with 12 nucleotides matching TRBD2. This CDR3 has 15 amino acids. Trimming cost V 3 bases and J 9 bases; bases outside gene matches: 9. Germline V gives CDR1 DFQATT, CDR2 SNEGSKA (reference sequence). CDR3 amino acids: CSASRGLAGKGEQFF. The CDR3 nucleotides are TGCAGTGCTAGCCGAGGACTAGCGGGGAAGGGTGAGCAGTTCTTC.

In its sample, this clonotype was seen many times. This sequence joins TRBV28 and TRBJ2-7, with 7 nucleotides matching TRBD2. CDR1 MDHEN and CDR2 SYDVKM come from the germline V gene. This CDR3 is 17 amino acids long. V lost 4 bases and J lost 2; bases outside the gene matches: 14. CDR3 nucleotide sequence: TGTGCCAGCAGTTCCATCCATGGCGGACTAGTTGCCTACGAGCAGTACTTC. Amino acids: CASSSIHGGLVAYEQYF.

This clonotype was seen repeatedly, ten times or more. The rearrangement links TRBV2 to TRBJ2-3; D is undetermined. V was clipped by 6 bases and J by 1 base, with 14 bases between them. In germline, CDR1 is SNHLY, CDR2 FYNNEI. The CDR3 totals 15 residues. CDR3 residues: CASRRTTRGTDTQYF. CDR3 DNA: TGTGCCAGCAGACGGACGACCCGGGGCACAGATACGCAGTATTTT.

This clonotype was seen only a few times. This chain joins TRBV6-2 or TRBV6-3 and TRBJ2-4; unclear D gene. Trimming took off 4 bases at V and 5 bases at J, with 9 bases between the two ends. The CDR3 extends over 13 amino acids. Germline V gene lookup returns CDR1 MNHEY and CDR2 SVGEGT. The CDR3 DNA is TGTGCCAGCAGTTCAGACGCTGAAAACATTCAGTACTTC. Translated: CASSSDAENIQYF.

The V and J genes are TRBV7-9 and TRBJ2-1; no reliable D call. Germline V gene lookup returns CDR1 SEHNR and CDR2 FQNEAQ (reference sequence). Deletions cut 3 bases from V and 7 bases from J, with 10 bases between. The CDR3 sequence is 13 residues long. As DNA, the CDR3 is TGTGCCAGCAGCTTGTCTAGTGGGAATGAGCAGTTCTTC. It codes for CASSLSSGNEQFF. The full variable domain, in which reference TRBV7-9 and TRBJ2-1 provide the parts outside the CDR3, is DTGVSQNPRHKITKRGQNVTFRCDPISEHNRLYWYRQTLGQGPEFLTYFQNEAQLEKSRLLSDRFSAERPKGSFSTLEIQRTEQGDSAMYLCASSLSSGNEQFFGPGTRLTVL.